The subject of this entry is one T cell receptor (beta chain). The sample is drawn from a study of radiotherapy plus CTLA-4 blockade in lung cancer. Profiling relied on immunoSEQ multiplex PCR, and the TCRdb table lists in-frame clones only, not all of them. The data show more than 90,000 clones, with roughly 80% seen just once and 4% to 6% held by the top ten. The source is a human donor with non-small cell lung cancer who had a partial response to radiotherapy plus ipilimumab. The material sequenced was peripheral blood, taken from a patient treated with radiotherapy plus ipilimumab.

The CDR3 nucleotides are TGCGCCAGCAGCCAAGGGACAGGCTATGGCTACACCTTC. Its protein product is CASSQGTGYGYTF. The chain combines TRBV4-3 with TRBJ1-2; 7 bases are a match to TRBD1. The CDR3 covers 13 residues. Germline lookup yields CDR1 LGHNA and CDR2 YSLEER. V gave up 1 base and J gave up 4 bases; unmatched junction bases: 0.